These 18 T cell receptor beta chains originate from one sample sequenced in a study of blood T cell repertoires in COVID-19. The data were produced by immunoSEQ multiplex PCR, yet TCRdb's version contains in-frame clones alone and is incomplete. The data contain roughly 43,000 clones, 80% to 90% of them singletons. Sequencing used peripheral blood. The receptors shown here come from a man aged 60-69 years with active COVID-19.

This clone was detected a few times. J is TRBJ1-5 and V is TRBV6-1; D unclear. V gave up 0 bases and J gave up 9 bases, with 9 bases separating them. The CDR3 spans 13 residues. Germline lookup yields CDR1 MNHNS and CDR2 SASEGT. The CDR3 sequence is CASSEARAGPQHF. The CDR3 DNA reads as TGTGCCAGCAGTGAAGCCCGAGCGGGGCCCCAGCATTTT.

The chain uses TRBV2 and TRBJ1-6, with D perhaps TRBD1 (6 bases). This CDR3 region has 14 residues. The ends were cut back, 7 bases at V and 6 bases at J, with 13 bases in the middle. Germline V gene lookup returns CDR1 SNHLY and CDR2 FYNNEI. The chain's CDR3 is CASKTTGLNSPLHF. CDR3 sequence (DNA): TGTGCCAGCAAGACGACAGGACTTAATTCACCCCTCCACTTT.

The gene calls are TRBV5-6 and TRBJ1-3, with D hard to call. V was trimmed by 4 bases and J by 0 bases, leaving 8 bases between them. The CDR3 is 14 amino acids. Germline assignment: CDR1 SGHDT and CDR2 YYEEEE. The CDR3 protein is CASSPSSSGNTIYF. DNA for the CDR3: TGTGCCAGCAGCCCCTCCAGCTCTGGAAACACCATATATTTT.

The rearrangement uses TRBV4-3 and TRBJ2-1; TRBD1 matches at 10 bases. The CDR3 runs 16 residues. In germline, CDR1 is LGHNA, CDR2 YSLEER. The junction had 1 base not matched to a gene; V was cut back by 1 base and J by 1 base. This CDR3 is CASSQGDRGSYNEQFF. The DNA of the CDR3 is TGCGCCAGCAGCCAAGGGGACAGGGGTTCCTACAATGAGCAGTTCTTC.

This CDR3 is CASTDRRGTDTQYF. The CDR3 DNA sequence: TGCGCCAGCACGGACAGAAGAGGGACAGATACGCAGTATTTT. This chain uses TRBV5-1 with TRBJ2-3, with D perhaps matching TRBD1 (6 bases). The V end was cut by 6 bases, the J end by 3 bases, with 14 bases between. This CDR3 is 14 amino acids long. Germline V gene data show CDR1 as SGHRS and CDR2 as YFSETQ.

This clone was seen just once. The V and J genes are TRBV27 and TRBJ1-2; TRBD1 matches 7 bases. This CDR3 spans 14 amino acids. Per the germline V gene, CDR1 is MNHEY and CDR2 is SMNVEV (reference sequence). Losses at the gene ends were 5 bases for V and 2 bases for J; bases not matched to a gene: 5. The CDR3 DNA reads TGTGCCAGCAGTGCTTCCAGGGGGAACTATGGCTACACCTTC. This gives the protein CASSASRGNYGYTF.

The rearrangement links TRBV27 to TRBJ2-7; TRBD2 matches 12 bases. The CDR3 is made up of 16 amino acids. Trimming took 2 bases from V and 7 from J; bases not matched to a gene: 9. Germline CDR1 and CDR2: MNHEY and SMNVEV (reference sequence). The chain's CDR3 is CASSLRLAGARLEQYF. The CDR3 bases are TGTGCCAGCAGTTTAAGACTAGCGGGGGCTCGCCTGGAGCAGTACTTC.

This rearrangement joins TRBV12-3 or TRBV12-4 to TRBJ1-4; 9 bases match TRBD1. The length of the CDR3 is 12 residues. V dropped 6 bases and J dropped 11; count of bases not matched to a gene: 4. DNA for the CDR3: TGTGCCAGCAGGGGGACAGGGTATAAACTGTTTTTT. Residues: CASRGTGYKLFF.

V is TRBV24-1 and J is TRBJ2-5; 9 bases align to TRBD2. V was pared by 1 base and J by 5 bases, with 4 bases of the junction left unmatched. Looked up from germline, CDR1 is KGHDR and CDR2 is SFDVKD. The length of the CDR3 is 15 residues. The CDR3 loop reads CATSDLGTSLETQYF. In DNA form, the CDR3 reads TGTGCCACCAGTGATTTAGGGACTAGCTTGGAGACCCAGTACTTC.

This chain joins TRBV7-3 and TRBJ2-7; 11 positions match TRBD2. The length of the CDR3 is 16 residues. V trimming: 3 bases; J trimming: 3 bases; junction bases outside the gene matches: 7. Per the germline V gene, CDR1 is SGHTA and CDR2 is FQGTGA. The CDR3 DNA reads as TGTGCCAGCAGCTTGGACCCCGGGACTAGCGGCTACGAGCAGTACTTC. It codes for CASSLDPGTSGYEQYF. The variable domain in full, completed from reference TRBV7-3 and TRBJ2-7, reads GAGVSQTPSNKVTEKGKYVELRCDPISGHTALYWYRQSLGQGPEFLIYFQGTGAADDSGLPNDRFFAVRPEGSVSTLKIQRTERGDSAVYLCASSLDPGTSGYEQYFGPGTRLTVT.

The J gene is TRBJ1-1, the V gene TRBV29-1; 10 positions agree with TRBD1. The germline V gene has CDR1 SQVTM and CDR2 ANQGSEA. V trimming: 5 bases; J trimming: 0 bases; junction bases outside the gene matches: 6. CDR3 length equals 15 residues. The chain's CDR3 is CSVWDRGQMNTEAFF. The CDR3 DNA is TGCAGCGTTTGGGACAGGGGACAGATGAACACTGAAGCTTTCTTT.

This rearrangement joins TRBV4-2 to TRBJ1-5, with D perhaps TRBD1 (5 bases). V was trimmed by 0 bases and J by 7 bases, leaving 13 bases between them. This CDR3 is 15 amino acids long. Germline CDR1 LGHNA, CDR2 YNFKEQ. CDR3 sequence: CASSQEVLGAQPQHF. The CDR3, as DNA: TGTGCCAGCAGCCAAGAAGTTCTAGGGGCCCAGCCCCAGCATTTT.

The gene calls are TRBV5-8 and TRBJ1-1; D may be TRBD1 (5 bases). V lost 0 bases and J 4 bases, leaving 22 bases between the germline ends. The CDR3 length is 18 residues. Per the germline V gene, CDR1 is SGHTS and CDR2 is YDEGEE. The CDR3 nucleotides are TGTGCCAGCAGCTTGGTGTGGGGCCGGGTAGGATGGCCCACTGAAGCTTTCTTT. This encodes CASSLVWGRVGWPTEAFF.

The genes are TRBV19 and TRBJ2-3; 9 bases map to TRBD2. The V segment lost 3 bases and the J segment 1 base; nucleotides outside the gene matches: 5. In germline, CDR1 is LNHDA, CDR2 SQIVND (reference sequence). The CDR3 is 16 amino acids. This chain's CDR3 is CASSMQRGAGTDTQYF. The CDR3 nucleotides are TGTGCCAGTAGTATGCAGCGGGGGGCGGGCACAGATACGCAGTATTTT.

This clone has only a few counts. The rearrangement links TRBV6-6 to TRBJ2-3; 12 nucleotides align to TRBD2. Germline V gene sequence: CDR1 MNHNY, CDR2 SVGAGI (reference sequence). V trimming: 5 bases; J trimming: 4 bases; junction bases outside the gene matches: 10. The CDR3 totals 17 residues. This chain's CDR3 is CASSPRLAGEVPDTQYF. As DNA, the CDR3 is TGTGCCAGCAGTCCGCGACTAGCGGGAGAAGTCCCAGATACGCAGTATTTT.

The rearrangement joins TRBV5-8 to TRBJ1-2; 7 bases are a match to TRBD1. CDR3 length: 14 amino acids. The J segment lost 4 bases and the V segment lost 3 bases, leaving 6 bases of the junction unmatched. The germline V gene encodes CDR1 SGHTS and CDR2 YDEGEE. This CDR3 is CASSYGQEGYGYTF. The CDR3 coding sequence is TGTGCCAGCAGCTACGGACAGGAAGGCTATGGCTACACCTTC.

This clone was recorded only once. The V and J genes are TRBV5-5 and TRBJ1-5; 7 nucleotides match TRBD1. The ends lost 4 bases at V and 0 bases at J; junction bases unmatched: 7. Germline CDR1 reads SGHKS; CDR2 reads YYEKEE (reference sequence). The CDR3 is 16 amino acids. CDR3 sequence: CASSPWDRYSNQPQHF. CDR3 DNA: TGTGCCAGCAGCCCCTGGGACAGATATAGCAATCAGCCCCAGCATTTT.

This chain connects TRBV4-1 to TRBJ2-5, with 9 nucleotides matching TRBD2. Germline assignment: CDR1 MGHRA and CDR2 YSYEKL. V lost 6 bases to trimming and J lost 5 bases; unmatched junction nucleotides: 7. The CDR3 extends over 14 amino acids. The CDR3 reads CASSFSGGRETQYF. As DNA, the CDR3 is TGCGCCAGCAGTTTTAGCGGGGGTCGGGAGACCCAGTACTTC.